Listed below are T cell receptor beta chains from one sample, sequenced in a study of cytomegalovirus exposure and HLA in healthy donors. Assay used: immunoSEQ multiplex PCR; TCRdb lists only in-frame clones, some missing. This table holds about 120,000 clones, 60% to 85% found once. The sequenced sample consisted of PBMCs. All receptors derive from a female donor in good health and CMV-seronegative. CDR3s include the opening cysteine and the closing phenylalanine or tryptophan. Fields, in order: CDR3 protein, CDR3 DNA, clone size, D gene, V gene, J gene. The D gene is left open where the match is weak. Only part of the rows carry a size: once, few, many, or a class if the clone is expanded.

CDR3 protein: CASSELSTVRGPGLEQYF
CDR3 DNA: TGTGCCAGCAGTGAGTTATCGACGGTCAGGGGCCCGGGCCTCGAGCAGTACTTC
clone size: .
D gene: .
V gene: TRBV6-1
J gene: TRBJ2-7

CDR3 protein: CAWSYGSYEQYF
CDR3 DNA: TGTGCCTGGAGTTACGGTTCCTACGAGCAGTACTTC
clone size: .
D gene: .
V gene: TRBV30
J gene: TRBJ2-7

CDR3 protein: CASSSGYEQYF
CDR3 DNA: TGTGCCAGCAGCTCAGGCTACGAGCAGTACTTC
clone size: .
D gene: .
V gene: TRBV27
J gene: TRBJ2-7

CDR3 protein: CASSINQGYEQYF
CDR3 DNA: TGTGCCAGTTCAATTAACCAGGGGTACGAGCAGTACTTC
clone size: few
D gene: .
V gene: TRBV27
J gene: TRBJ2-7

CDR3 protein: CASSIRDRAVYNEQFF
CDR3 DNA: TGTGCCAGTAGTATAAGGGACAGGGCTGTCTACAATGAGCAGTTCTTC
clone size: .
D gene: TRBD1
V gene: TRBV19
J gene: TRBJ2-1

CDR3 protein: CASSDGDIQYF
CDR3 DNA: TGTGCCAGCAGTGACGGAGACATTCAGTACTTC
clone size: .
D gene: .
V gene: TRBV9
J gene: TRBJ2-4

CDR3 protein: CSARGGGELFF
CDR3 DNA: TGCAGTGCTAGGGGAGGCGGGGAGCTGTTTTTT
clone size: .
D gene: .
V gene: TRBV20-1
J gene: TRBJ2-2

CDR3 protein: CATSTRASSYEQYF
CDR3 DNA: TGTGCCACCAGCACGAGAGCGAGCTCCTACGAGCAGTACTTC
clone size: .
D gene: .
V gene: TRBV15
J gene: TRBJ2-7

CDR3 protein: CATTRGGLETQYF
CDR3 DNA: TGTGCCACCACTCGGGGGGGCTTGGAGACCCAGTACTTC
clone size: once
D gene: TRBD2
V gene: TRBV15
J gene: TRBJ2-5

CDR3 protein: CASSYDRGDNEQFF
CDR3 DNA: TGTGCCAGCAGTTACGACAGGGGGGACAATGAGCAGTTCTTC
clone size: .
D gene: TRBD1
V gene: TRBV6-5
J gene: TRBJ2-1

CDR3 protein: CASSQGTPSYEQYF
CDR3 DNA: TGTGCCAGCAGCCAAGGGACACCTTCCTACGAGCAGTACTTC
clone size: once
D gene: .
V gene: TRBV14
J gene: TRBJ2-7

CDR3 protein: CASSPTGHANTEAFF
CDR3 DNA: TGTGCCAGCAGTCCCACCGGACACGCCAACACTGAAGCTTTCTTT
clone size: .
D gene: .
V gene: TRBV6-6
J gene: TRBJ1-1

CDR3 protein: CASRFGTAGYTF
CDR3 DNA: TGTGCCAGCAGGTTTGGGACAGCCGGCTACACCTTC
clone size: .
D gene: TRBD1
V gene: TRBV27
J gene: TRBJ1-2

CDR3 protein: CATPKGGGAYEQYF
CDR3 DNA: TGTGCCACTCCTAAGGGAGGGGGGGCCTACGAGCAGTACTTC
clone size: .
D gene: .
V gene: TRBV27
J gene: TRBJ2-7

CDR3 protein: CASSLSGARYEQYF
CDR3 DNA: TGTGCCAGCAGTTTAAGCGGGGCCCGCTACGAGCAGTACTTC
clone size: .
D gene: TRBD2
V gene: TRBV27
J gene: TRBJ2-7

CDR3 protein: CASSTSHRGLIFEGYTF
CDR3 DNA: TGTGCCAGCAGCACCTCCCACAGGGGCCTTATCTTCGAGGGCTACACCTTC
clone size: .
D gene: TRBD1
V gene: TRBV7-6
J gene: TRBJ1-2

CDR3 protein: CASSTRNEQFF
CDR3 DNA: TGTGCCAGCAGTACTAGGAATGAGCAGTTCTTC
clone size: .
D gene: .
V gene: TRBV27
J gene: TRBJ2-1

CDR3 protein: CASSLPGTSGEQYF
CDR3 DNA: TGCGCCAGCAGCTTACCCGGGACTAGCGGCGAGCAGTACTTC
clone size: .
D gene: TRBD2
V gene: TRBV5-1
J gene: TRBJ2-7

CDR3 protein: CASSVGDRLRTEAFF
CDR3 DNA: TGTGCCAGCAGCGTCGGGGACAGGCTAAGGACTGAAGCTTTCTTT
clone size: .
D gene: TRBD1
V gene: TRBV9
J gene: TRBJ1-1

CDR3 protein: CASSLVRGVRGTDTQYF
CDR3 DNA: TGTGCCAGCAGCTTAGTGCGGGGGGTACGGGGGACAGATACGCAGTATTTT
clone size: .
D gene: TRBD2
V gene: TRBV7-2
J gene: TRBJ2-3

CDR3 protein: CASSFKGTEAFF
CDR3 DNA: TGTGCCAGCAGCTTTAAGGGGACTGAAGCTTTCTTT
clone size: once
D gene: .
V gene: TRBV7-9
J gene: TRBJ1-1

CDR3 protein: CASSAGGGAGDEQFF
CDR3 DNA: TGTGCCAGCAGCGCAGGCGGGGGGGCCGGGGATGAGCAGTTCTTC
clone size: .
D gene: TRBD2
V gene: TRBV7-2
J gene: TRBJ2-1

CDR3 protein: CASSEAGDRTDTQYF
CDR3 DNA: TGCGCCAGCAGCGAAGCGGGGGACCGCACAGATACGCAGTATTTT
clone size: few
D gene: TRBD2
V gene: TRBV5-1
J gene: TRBJ2-3

CDR3 protein: CASSQGGLGTDEKLFF
CDR3 DNA: TGTGCCAGCAGCCAAGGAGGGCTCGGGACAGACGAAAAACTGTTTTTT
clone size: .
D gene: TRBD1
V gene: TRBV4-2
J gene: TRBJ1-4

CDR3 protein: CASSYRGRDTQYF
CDR3 DNA: TGTGCCAGCAGTTACAGGGGGCGAGATACGCAGTATTTT
clone size: .
D gene: TRBD1
V gene: TRBV7-7
J gene: TRBJ2-3

CDR3 protein: CASSRDSADTQYF
CDR3 DNA: TGTGCCAGCAGTCGGGACAGTGCCGATACGCAGTATTTT
clone size: .
D gene: TRBD1
V gene: TRBV13
J gene: TRBJ2-3

CDR3 protein: CASSTSQGSKNIQYF
CDR3 DNA: TGTGCCAGCAGCACCTCCCAGGGGTCAAAAAACATTCAGTACTTC
clone size: once
D gene: .
V gene: TRBV9
J gene: TRBJ2-4

CDR3 protein: CASSSRTGDREQYF
CDR3 DNA: TGTGCCAGCAGCTCAAGGACAGGGGATCGGGAGCAGTACTTC
clone size: .
D gene: TRBD1
V gene: TRBV11-2
J gene: TRBJ2-7

CDR3 protein: CASSIRLATYNEQFF
CDR3 DNA: TGTGCCAGTAGTATACGGCTAGCTACTTACAATGAGCAGTTCTTC
clone size: once
D gene: .
V gene: TRBV19
J gene: TRBJ2-1

CDR3 protein: CASSINSGVDEQYF
CDR3 DNA: TGTGCCAGCAGCATAAATAGCGGGGTCGACGAGCAGTACTTC
clone size: .
D gene: TRBD2
V gene: TRBV6-1
J gene: TRBJ2-7

CDR3 protein: CSSNSLGGDTEAFF
CDR3 DNA: TGTTCCAGCAACAGCTTGGGGGGGGACACTGAAGCTTTCTTT
clone size: .
D gene: .
V gene: TRBV7-9
J gene: TRBJ1-1

CDR3 protein: CASSSPSLGAASYEQYF
CDR3 DNA: TGTGCCAGCAGTTCTCCCTCACTAGGAGCCGCTTCCTACGAGCAGTACTTC
clone size: .
D gene: .
V gene: TRBV28
J gene: TRBJ2-7

CDR3 protein: CASSGGVGGGYTF
CDR3 DNA: TGTGCCAGCAGTGGGGGGGTAGGCGGTGGCTACACCTTC
clone size: .
D gene: .
V gene: TRBV2
J gene: TRBJ1-2

CDR3 protein: CASSGDRGFLHGYTF
CDR3 DNA: TGTGCCAGCAGTGGGGACAGGGGGTTTCTGCATGGCTACACCTTC
clone size: .
D gene: TRBD1
V gene: TRBV2
J gene: TRBJ1-2

CDR3 protein: CSVAASPTGNTEAFF
CDR3 DNA: TGCAGCGTCGCAGCATCCCCGACAGGGAACACTGAAGCTTTCTTT
clone size: .
D gene: .
V gene: TRBV29-1
J gene: TRBJ1-1

CDR3 protein: CARDRAYGYTF
CDR3 DNA: TGCGCCAGGGACAGGGCTTATGGCTACACCTTC
clone size: .
D gene: TRBD1
V gene: TRBV5-1
J gene: TRBJ1-2